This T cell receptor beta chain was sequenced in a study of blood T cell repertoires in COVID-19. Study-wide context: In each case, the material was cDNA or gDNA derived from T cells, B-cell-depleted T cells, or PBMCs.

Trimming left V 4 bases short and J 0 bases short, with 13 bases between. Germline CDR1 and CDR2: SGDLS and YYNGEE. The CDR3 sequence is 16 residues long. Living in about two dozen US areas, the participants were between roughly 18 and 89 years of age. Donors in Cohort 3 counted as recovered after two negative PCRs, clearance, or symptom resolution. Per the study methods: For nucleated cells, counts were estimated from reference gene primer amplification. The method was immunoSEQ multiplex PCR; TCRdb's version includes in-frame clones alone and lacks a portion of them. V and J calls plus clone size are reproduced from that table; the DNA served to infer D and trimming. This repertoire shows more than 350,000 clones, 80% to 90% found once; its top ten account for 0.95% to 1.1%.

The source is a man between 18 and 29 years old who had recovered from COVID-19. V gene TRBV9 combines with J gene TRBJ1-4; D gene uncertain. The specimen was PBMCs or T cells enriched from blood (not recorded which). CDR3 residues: CASSTTGVATNEKLFF. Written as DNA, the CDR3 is TGTGCCAGCAGCACCACGGGAGTTGCAACTAATGAAAAACTGTTTTTT.